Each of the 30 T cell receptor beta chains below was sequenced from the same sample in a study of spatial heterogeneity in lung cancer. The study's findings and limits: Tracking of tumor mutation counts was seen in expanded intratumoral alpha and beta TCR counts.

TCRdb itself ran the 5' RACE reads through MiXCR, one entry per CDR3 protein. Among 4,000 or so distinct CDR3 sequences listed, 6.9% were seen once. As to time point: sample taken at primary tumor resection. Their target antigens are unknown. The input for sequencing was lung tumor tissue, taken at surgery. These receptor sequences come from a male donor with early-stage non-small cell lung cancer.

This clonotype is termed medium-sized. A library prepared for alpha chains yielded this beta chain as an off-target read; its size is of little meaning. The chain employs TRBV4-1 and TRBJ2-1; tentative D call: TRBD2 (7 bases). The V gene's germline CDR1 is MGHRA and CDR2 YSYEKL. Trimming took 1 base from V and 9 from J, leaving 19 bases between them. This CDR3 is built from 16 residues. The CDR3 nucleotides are TGCGCCAGCAGCCAAGCACGGGGGGCGATAGGGGGTGAGCAGTTCTTC. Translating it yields CASSQARGAIGGEQFF.

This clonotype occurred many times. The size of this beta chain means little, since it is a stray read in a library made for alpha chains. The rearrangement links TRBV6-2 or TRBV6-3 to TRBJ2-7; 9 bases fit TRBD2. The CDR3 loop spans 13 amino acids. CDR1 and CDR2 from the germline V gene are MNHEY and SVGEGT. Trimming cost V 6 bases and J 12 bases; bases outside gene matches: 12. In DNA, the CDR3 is TGTGCCAGCAGCCGACTAGCGGATTCTCGTGGGTACGTC. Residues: CASSRLADSRGYV.

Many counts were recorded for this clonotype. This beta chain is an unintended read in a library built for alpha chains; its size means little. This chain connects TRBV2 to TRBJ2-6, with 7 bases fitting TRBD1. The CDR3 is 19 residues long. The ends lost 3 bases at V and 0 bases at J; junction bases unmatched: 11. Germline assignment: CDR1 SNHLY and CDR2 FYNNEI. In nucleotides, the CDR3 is TGTGCCAGCAGTGATGCGGACAGGTTCCTCTTCTCTGGGGCCAACGTCCTGACTTTC. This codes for CASSDADRFLFSGANVLTF.

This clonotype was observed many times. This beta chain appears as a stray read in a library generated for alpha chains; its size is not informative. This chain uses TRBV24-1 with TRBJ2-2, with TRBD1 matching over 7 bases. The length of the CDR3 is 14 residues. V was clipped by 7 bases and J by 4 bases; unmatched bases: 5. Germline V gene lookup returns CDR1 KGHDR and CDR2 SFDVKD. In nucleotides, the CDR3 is TGTGCCACCAGCCGGACAGGAGCCACCGGGGAGCTGTTTTTT. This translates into CATSRTGATGELFF.

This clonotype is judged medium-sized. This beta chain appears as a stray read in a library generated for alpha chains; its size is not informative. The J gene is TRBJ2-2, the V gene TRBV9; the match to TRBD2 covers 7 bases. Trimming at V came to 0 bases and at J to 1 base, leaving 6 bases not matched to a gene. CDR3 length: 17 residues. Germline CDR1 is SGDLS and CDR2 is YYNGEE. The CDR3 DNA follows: TGTGCCAGCAGCGTAGAATGGGGACTACAGAACACCGGGGAGCTGTTTTTT. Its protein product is CASSVEWGLQNTGELFF.

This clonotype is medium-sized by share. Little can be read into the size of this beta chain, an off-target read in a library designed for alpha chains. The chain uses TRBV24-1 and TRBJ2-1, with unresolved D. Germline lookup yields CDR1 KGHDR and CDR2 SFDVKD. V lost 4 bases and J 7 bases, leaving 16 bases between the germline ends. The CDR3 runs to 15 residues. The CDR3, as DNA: TGTGCCACCAGTGACTCCCACCGGGCCTTTAATGAGCAGTTCTTC. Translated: CATSDSHRAFNEQFF.

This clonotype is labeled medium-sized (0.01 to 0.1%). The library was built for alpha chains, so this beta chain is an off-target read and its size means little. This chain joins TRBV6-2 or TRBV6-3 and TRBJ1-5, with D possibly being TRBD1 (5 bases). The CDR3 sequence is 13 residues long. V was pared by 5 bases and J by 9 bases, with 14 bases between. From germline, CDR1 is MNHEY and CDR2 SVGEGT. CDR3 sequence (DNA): TGTGCCAGCAGTGGGACGGTAGCGTCGCCCCAGCATTTT. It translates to CASSGTVASPQHF.

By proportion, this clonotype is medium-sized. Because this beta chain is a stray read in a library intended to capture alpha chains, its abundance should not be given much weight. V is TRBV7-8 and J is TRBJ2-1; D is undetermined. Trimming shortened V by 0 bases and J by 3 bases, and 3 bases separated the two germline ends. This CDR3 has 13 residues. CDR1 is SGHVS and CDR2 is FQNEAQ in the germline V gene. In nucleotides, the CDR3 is TGTGCCAGCAGCTTAGCCGTCTACAATGAGCAGTTCTTC. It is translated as CASSLAVYNEQFF.

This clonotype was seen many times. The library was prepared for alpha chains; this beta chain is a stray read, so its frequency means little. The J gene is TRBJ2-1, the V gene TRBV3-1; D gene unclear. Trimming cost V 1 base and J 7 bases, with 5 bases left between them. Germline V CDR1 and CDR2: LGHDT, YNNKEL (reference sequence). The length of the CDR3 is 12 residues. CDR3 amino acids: CASSQGRNEQFF. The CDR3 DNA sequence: TGTGCCAGCAGCCAAGGGCGGAATGAGCAGTTCTTC.

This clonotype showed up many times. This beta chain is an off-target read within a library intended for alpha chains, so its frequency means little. The CDR3 nucleotides read TGCAGTGCTAGTCCCTCGGGACAGGCGAGGGATCAGCCCCAGCATTTT. Its translation: CSASPSGQARDQPQHF. The chain couples TRBV20-1 to TRBJ1-5, with 8 nucleotides matching TRBD1. Germline CDR1 and CDR2: DFQATT and SNEGSKA (reference sequence). The CDR3 runs to 16 residues. The trim removed 3 bases at V and 5 bases at J, leaving 12 bases unmatched.

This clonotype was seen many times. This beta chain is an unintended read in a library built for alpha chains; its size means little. The CDR3 is CASSQDFDIGVDSDTQYF. The CDR3 region has the DNA TGTGCCAGCAGCCAAGACTTTGACATCGGGGTTGATTCGGATACGCAGTATTTT. The V and J genes are TRBV14 and TRBJ2-3; possibly TRBD2 for D (5 bases). CDR1 SGHDN and CDR2 FVKESK come from the germline V gene. The CDR3 contains 18 residues. Trimming cost V 0 bases and J 6 bases, with 22 bases left between them.

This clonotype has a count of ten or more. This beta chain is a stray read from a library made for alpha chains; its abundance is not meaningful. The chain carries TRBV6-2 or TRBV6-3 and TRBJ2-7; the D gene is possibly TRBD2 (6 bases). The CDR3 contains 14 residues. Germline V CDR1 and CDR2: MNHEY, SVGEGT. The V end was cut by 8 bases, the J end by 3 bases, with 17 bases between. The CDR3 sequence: CASEPSWGDYEQYF. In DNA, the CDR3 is TGTGCCAGCGAGCCATCATGGGGGGACTACGAGCAGTACTTC.

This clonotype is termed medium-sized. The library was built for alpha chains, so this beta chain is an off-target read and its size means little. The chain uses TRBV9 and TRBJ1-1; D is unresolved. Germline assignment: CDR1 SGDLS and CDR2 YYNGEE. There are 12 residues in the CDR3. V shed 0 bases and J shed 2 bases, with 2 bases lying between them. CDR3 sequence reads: CASSVANTEAFF. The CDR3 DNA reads TGTGCCAGCAGCGTAGCCAACACTGAAGCTTTCTTT.

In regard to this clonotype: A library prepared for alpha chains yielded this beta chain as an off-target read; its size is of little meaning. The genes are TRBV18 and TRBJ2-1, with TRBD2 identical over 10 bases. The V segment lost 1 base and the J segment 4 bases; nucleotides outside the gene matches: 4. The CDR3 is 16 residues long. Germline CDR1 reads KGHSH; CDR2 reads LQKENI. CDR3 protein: CASSPQASGGYNEQFF. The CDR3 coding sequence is TGTGCCAGCTCACCACAGGCTAGCGGGGGATACAATGAGCAGTTCTTC.

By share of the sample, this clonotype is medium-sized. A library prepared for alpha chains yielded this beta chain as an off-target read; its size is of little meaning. As DNA, the CDR3 is TGTGCCAGCAGCGAACCCTCACGGCCCCAGCATTTT. Its translation is CASSEPSRPQHF. The genes are TRBV6-1 and TRBJ1-5; the D is unclear. CDR1 is MNHNS and CDR2 is SASEGT in the germline V gene. V dropped 6 bases and J dropped 9 bases, with 12 bases sitting between them. CDR3 length: 12 residues.

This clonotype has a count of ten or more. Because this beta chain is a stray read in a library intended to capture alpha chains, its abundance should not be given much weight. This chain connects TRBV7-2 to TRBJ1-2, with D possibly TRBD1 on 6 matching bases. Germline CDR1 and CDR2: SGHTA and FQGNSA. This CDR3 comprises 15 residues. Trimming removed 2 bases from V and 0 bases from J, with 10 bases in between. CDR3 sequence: CASSLKQGANYGYTF. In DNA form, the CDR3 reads TGTGCCAGCAGCTTAAAACAGGGAGCTAACTATGGCTACACCTTC.

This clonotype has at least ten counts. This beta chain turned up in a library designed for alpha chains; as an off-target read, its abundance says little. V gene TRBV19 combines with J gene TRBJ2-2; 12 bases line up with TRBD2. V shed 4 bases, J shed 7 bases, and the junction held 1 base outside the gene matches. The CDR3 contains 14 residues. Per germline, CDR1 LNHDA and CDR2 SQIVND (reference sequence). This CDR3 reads CASSRLAGVGELFF. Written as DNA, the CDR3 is TGTGCCAGTAGTAGACTAGCGGGAGTCGGGGAGCTGTTTTTT.

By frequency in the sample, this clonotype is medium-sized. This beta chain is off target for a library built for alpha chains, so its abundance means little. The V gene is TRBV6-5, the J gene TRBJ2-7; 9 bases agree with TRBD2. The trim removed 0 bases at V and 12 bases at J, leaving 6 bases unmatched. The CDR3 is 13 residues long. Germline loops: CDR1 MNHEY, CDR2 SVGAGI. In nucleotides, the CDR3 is TGTGCCAGCAGTTACTCGCCTAGCGGGGCCCTGTACTTC. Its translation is CASSYSPSGALYF.

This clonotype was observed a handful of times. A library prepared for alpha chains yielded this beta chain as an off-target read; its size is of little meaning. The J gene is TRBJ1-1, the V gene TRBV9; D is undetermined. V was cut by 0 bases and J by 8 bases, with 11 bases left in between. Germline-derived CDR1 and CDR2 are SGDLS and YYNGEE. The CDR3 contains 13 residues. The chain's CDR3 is CASSVAPSGEAFF. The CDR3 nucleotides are TGTGCCAGCAGCGTAGCGCCCAGTGGGGAAGCTTTCTTT.

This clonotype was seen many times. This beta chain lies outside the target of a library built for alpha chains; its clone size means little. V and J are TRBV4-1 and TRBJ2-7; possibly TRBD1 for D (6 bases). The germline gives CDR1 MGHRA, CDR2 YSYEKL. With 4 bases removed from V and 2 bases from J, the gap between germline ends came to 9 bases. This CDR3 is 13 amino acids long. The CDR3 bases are TGCGCCAGCAGCCCCCCAGGGGCCTACGAGCAGTACTTC. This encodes CASSPPGAYEQYF.

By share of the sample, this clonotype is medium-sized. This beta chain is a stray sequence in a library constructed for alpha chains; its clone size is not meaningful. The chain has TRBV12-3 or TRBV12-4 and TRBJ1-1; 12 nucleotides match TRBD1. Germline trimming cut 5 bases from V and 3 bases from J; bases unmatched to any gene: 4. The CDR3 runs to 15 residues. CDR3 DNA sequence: TGTGCCAGCAGTCCGGGACAGGGGGCGGACACTGAAGCTTTCTTT. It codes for CASSPGQGADTEAFF.

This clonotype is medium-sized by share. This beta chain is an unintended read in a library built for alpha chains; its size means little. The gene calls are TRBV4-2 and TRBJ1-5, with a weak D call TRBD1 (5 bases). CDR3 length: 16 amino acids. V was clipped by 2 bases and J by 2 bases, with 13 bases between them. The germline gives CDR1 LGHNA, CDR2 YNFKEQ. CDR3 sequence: CASSQKPGVGNQPQHF. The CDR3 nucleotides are TGTGCCAGCAGCCAAAAACCGGGGGTGGGCAATCAGCCCCAGCATTTT.

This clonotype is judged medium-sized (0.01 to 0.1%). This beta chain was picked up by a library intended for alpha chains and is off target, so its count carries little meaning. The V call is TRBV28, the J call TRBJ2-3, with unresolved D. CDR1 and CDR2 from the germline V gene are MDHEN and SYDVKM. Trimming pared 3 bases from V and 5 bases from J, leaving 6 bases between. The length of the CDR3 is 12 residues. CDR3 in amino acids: CASSLWVDTQYF. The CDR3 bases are TGTGCCAGCAGTTTGTGGGTAGATACGCAGTATTTT. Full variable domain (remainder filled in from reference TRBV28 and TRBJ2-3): DVKVTQSSRYLVKRTGEKVFLECVQDMDHENMFWYRQDPGLGLRLIYFSYDVKMKEKGDIPEGYSVSREKKERFSLILESASTNQTSMYLCASSLWVDTQYFGPGTRLTVL.

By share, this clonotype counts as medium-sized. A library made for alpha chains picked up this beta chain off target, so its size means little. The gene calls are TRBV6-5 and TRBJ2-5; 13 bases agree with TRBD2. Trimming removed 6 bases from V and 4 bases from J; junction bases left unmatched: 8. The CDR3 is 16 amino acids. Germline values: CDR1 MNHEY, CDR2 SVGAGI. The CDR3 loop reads CASSRGLAGEGETQYF. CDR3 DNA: TGTGCCAGCAGCCGAGGACTAGCGGGAGAGGGAGAGACCCAGTACTTC.

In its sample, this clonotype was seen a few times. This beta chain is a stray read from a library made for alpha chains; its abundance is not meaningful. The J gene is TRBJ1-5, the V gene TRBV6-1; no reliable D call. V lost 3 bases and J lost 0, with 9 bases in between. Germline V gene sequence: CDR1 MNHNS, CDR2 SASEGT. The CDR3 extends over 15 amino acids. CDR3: CASSDQPYSNQPQHF. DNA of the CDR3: TGTGCCAGCAGTGATCAGCCCTATAGCAATCAGCCCCAGCATTTT.

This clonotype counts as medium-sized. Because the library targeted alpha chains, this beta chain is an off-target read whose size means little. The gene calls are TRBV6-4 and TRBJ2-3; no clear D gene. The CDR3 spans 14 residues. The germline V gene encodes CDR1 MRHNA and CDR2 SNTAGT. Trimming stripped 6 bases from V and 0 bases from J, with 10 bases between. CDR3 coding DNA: TGTGCCAGCAGAGAGACCCACAGCACAGATACGCAGTATTTT. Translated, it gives CASRETHSTDTQYF.

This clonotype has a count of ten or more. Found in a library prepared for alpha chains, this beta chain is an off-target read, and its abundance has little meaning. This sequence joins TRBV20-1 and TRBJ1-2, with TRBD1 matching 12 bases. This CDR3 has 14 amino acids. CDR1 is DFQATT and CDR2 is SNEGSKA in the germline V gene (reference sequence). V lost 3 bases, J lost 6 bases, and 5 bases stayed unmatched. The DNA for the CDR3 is TGCAGTGCTAGCCCGGGACAGGGGGCCGATGGCTACACCTTC. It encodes CSASPGQGADGYTF.

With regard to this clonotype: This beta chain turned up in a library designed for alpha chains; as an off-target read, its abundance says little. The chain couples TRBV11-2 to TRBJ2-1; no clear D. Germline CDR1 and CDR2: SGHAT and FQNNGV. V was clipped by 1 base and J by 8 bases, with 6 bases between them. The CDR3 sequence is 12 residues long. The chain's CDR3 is CASSLGNDEQFF. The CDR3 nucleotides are TGTGCCAGCAGCTTAGGTAACGATGAGCAGTTCTTC.

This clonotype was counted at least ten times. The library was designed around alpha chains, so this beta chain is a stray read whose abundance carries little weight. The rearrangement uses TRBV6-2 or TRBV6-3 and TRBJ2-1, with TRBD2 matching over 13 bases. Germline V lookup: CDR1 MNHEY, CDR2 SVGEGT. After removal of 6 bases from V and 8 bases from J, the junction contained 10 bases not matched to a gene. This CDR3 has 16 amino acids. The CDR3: CASSRAGTSGTDEQFF. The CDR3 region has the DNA TGTGCCAGCAGCCGAGCCGGGACTAGCGGGACAGATGAGCAGTTCTTC.

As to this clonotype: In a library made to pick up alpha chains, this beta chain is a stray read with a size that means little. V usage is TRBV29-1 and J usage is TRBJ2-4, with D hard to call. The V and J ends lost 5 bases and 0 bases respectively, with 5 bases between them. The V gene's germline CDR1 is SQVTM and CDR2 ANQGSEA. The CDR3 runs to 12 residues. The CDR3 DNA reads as TGCAGCGTTTACCTAGCCAAAAACATTCAGTACTTC. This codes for CSVYLAKNIQYF.